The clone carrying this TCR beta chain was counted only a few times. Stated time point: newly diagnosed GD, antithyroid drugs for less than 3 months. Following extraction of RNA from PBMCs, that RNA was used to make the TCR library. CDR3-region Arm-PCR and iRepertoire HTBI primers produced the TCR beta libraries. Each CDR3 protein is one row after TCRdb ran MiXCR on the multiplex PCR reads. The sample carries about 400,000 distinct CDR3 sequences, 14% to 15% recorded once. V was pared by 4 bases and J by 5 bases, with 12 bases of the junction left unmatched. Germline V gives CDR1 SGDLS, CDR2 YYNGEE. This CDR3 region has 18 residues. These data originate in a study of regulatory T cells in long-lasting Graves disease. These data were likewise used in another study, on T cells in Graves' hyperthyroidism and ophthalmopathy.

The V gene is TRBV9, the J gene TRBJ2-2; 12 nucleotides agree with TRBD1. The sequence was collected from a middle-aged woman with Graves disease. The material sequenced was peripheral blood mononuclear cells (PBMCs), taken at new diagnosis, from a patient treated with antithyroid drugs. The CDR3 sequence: CASSFTTPGQGATGELFF. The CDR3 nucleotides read TGTGCCAGCAGCTTCACTACACCGGGACAGGGGGCGACCGGGGAGCTGTTTTTT.